This TCR beta chain was observed in a study of blood T cell repertoires in COVID-19 (dated by TCRdb to 2019 to 2021). About the study as a whole: The collaborator samples originated in the United States, Italy and Spain and spanned the acute and convalescent phases of COVID-19. Samples came from the ongoing ImmuneRACE study (first 160 participants) plus 1,254 subjects from 6 global collaborators. The sample metadata nearly always contained a de-identified subject ID, COVID-19 status, age in years and sex. The prospective study material was composed of cDNA or gDNA derived from T cells, B-cell-depleted T cells, or PBMCs. Where HLA class I and class II types were available, the types were taken from metadata supplied by the sample provider, not from assay-based typing. The repertoires were made available in a free public database intended to serve as a resource for research on the immune response to SARS-CoV-2. Deeply sampled blood TCRbeta repertoires from subjects exposed to, actively infected with, or recovered from COVID-19 were included in the dataset. What the authors observed across the whole study: The quantity of clinical and demographic metadata differed by source and by participant and was supplied without curation.

Collaborating institutions collected whole blood in K2EDTA tubes following their own protocols. For TCRbeta analysis, collaborators shipped samples as frozen whole blood, isolated PBMCs, or DNA extracted from either of those sample types. For this clone: The target of this receptor is not known. The sample holds no much larger clone one base away, and base qualities are not on file.

The immunoSEQ Assay, a bias-controlled multiplex PCR, was used to amplify TCRbeta CDR3 regions from genomic DNA. The original methods were these. The number of nucleated cells in each sample was estimated by amplification of reference gene primers within the assay. To quantify the absolute abundance of each unique TCRbeta CDR3 rearrangement, sequence reads were collapsed and filtered. For each sample, productive Simpson clonality was calculated by taking the square root of Simpson's diversity index across productive rearrangements. Not all clones reach the TCRdb copy of this immuneACCESS table, which keeps in-frame sequences only. Checked studies attribute under half of the gap to unresolved V genes and leave the rest unexplained. V and J calls and clone size are as listed in that table; D and trimming were resolved from the DNA. For this sample the table gives hundreds of thousands of clones, of which less than 90% were detected only once. The top ten clonotypes cover roughly 18% of the sample.

CDR1 and CDR2 (SEHNR, FQNEAQ) derive from the germline V gene (reference sequence). The CDR3 goes from the cysteine to the phenylalanine over 15 residues. Just CDR3 DNA is preserved here, 45 bases in frame from base 1. V sheds 1 base and J sheds 2 bases, leaving 11 bases between their ends. This chain joins TRBV7-9 to TRBJ2-5; the D gene cannot be named for sure. The sequenced sample was peripheral blood. The receptor comes from an elderly woman with active or convalescent COVID-19. The encoded CDR3 is CASSLGYGEQETQYF. Here is the DNA: TGTGCCAGCAGCTTAGGGTACGGTGAACAAGAGACCCAGTACTTC.